This TCR beta chain emerged from a study of CD8+CD57+ T cells in acquired aplastic anemia. Study information: Each DNA sample taken from sorted CD4+ and CD8+ cells came to around 3.4 ug on average. As sequenced from healthy donors, CD4+ cells averaged roughly 11 million reads. Findings of the study overall: Controls did not differ significantly from patients in CD8+ Simpson's diversity.

With respect to this clonotype: Its antigen is as yet unknown. Being one base from a much bigger clone, this may be a read error.

Trimming cost V 5 bases and J 8 bases, with 15 bases left between them. The CDR3 runs to 14 residues. Germline CDR1 and CDR2: MNHNS and SASEGT. Using genomic DNA as the template, TCR beta VDJ and CDR3 profiling was carried out. TCRdb processed the reads anew with MiXCR; each CDR3 protein has one entry. The data hold about 160,000 distinct CDR3 sequences, with roughly 40% observed a single time. The sequenced sample was sorted CD4+, CD8+, or CD8+CD57+ T cells (not recorded which) from PBMCs. The source of this sequence is a human donor in good health. The chain employs TRBV6-1 and TRBJ1-4; D possibly corresponds to TRBD1 (5 bases). This CDR3 is CASSKGPGWEKLFF. For the CDR3, the DNA is TGTGCCAGCAGTAAGGGACCGGGATGGGAAAAACTGTTTTTT.